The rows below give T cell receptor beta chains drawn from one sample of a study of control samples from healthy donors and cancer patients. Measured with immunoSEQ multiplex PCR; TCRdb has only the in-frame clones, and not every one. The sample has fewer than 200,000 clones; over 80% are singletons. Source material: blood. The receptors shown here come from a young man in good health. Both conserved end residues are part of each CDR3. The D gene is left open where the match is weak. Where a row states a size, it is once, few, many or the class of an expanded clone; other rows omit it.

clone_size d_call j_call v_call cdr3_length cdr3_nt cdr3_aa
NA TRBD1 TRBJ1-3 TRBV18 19 TGTGCCAGCTCACCACGTTCAGGAGACAGGGTTTCTAGTGGAAACACCATATATTTT CASSPRSGDRVSSGNTIYF
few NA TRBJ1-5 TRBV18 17 TGTGCCAGCTCACCAGGACCTCCCCAGTATAGCAATCAGCCCCAGCATTTT CASSPGPPQYSNQPQHF
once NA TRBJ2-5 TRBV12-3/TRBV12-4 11 TGTGCCAGCAGTTTTTCGGAGACCCAGTACTTC CASSFSETQYF
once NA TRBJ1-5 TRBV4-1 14 TGCGCCAGCAGCCAAGTACAAGGCAATCAGCCCCAGCATTTT CASSQVQGNQPQHF
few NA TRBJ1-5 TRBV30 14 TGTGCCTGGAGTGAAGGGACACTCAATCAGCCCCAGCATTTT CAWSEGTLNQPQHF
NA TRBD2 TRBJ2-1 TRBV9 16 TGTGCCAGCAGCGTAGCTGGAGCGGGGGCATACAATGAGCAGTTCTTC CASSVAGAGAYNEQFF
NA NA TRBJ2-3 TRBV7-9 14 TGTGCCAGCAGCTTAGCCGCCTACACAGATACGCAGTATTTT CASSLAAYTDTQYF
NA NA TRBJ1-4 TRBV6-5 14 TGTGCCAGCGGATCTGGGGGTCGTGTTGAAAAACTGTTTTTT CASGSGGRVEKLFF
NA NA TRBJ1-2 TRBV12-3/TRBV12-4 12 TGTGCAAGTACCGGGACAAAATATGGCTACACCTTC CASTGTKYGYTF
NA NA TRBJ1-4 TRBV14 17 TGTGCCAGCAGCCAAGTTATCGGACAGCTGCCCTTTGAAAAACTGTTTTTT CASSQVIGQLPFEKLFF
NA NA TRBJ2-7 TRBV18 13 TGTGCCAGCTCACGGGACTTATTCTACGAGCAGTACTTC CASSRDLFYEQYF
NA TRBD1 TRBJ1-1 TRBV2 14 TGTGCCAGCAGGTGGGACAGGGGCAGCACTGAAGCTTTCTTT CASRWDRGSTEAFF
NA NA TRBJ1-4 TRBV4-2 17 TGTGCCAGCAGCCATCCTAGGGGGGGGGTTACTAATGAAAAACTGTTTTTT CASSHPRGGVTNEKLFF
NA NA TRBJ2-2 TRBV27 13 TGTGCCAGCAGTCCGGCAGGGGTCCGGGAGCTGTTTTTT CASSPAGVRELFF
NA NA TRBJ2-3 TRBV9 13 TGTGCCAGCAGCCCCGGGTTCACAGATACGCAGTATTTT CASSPGFTDTQYF
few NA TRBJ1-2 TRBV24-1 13 TGTGCCACCAGTGCCGCTTACACCTATGGCTACACCTTC CATSAAYTYGYTF
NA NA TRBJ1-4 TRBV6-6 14 TGTGCCAGCAGTTACTTGGACAGAAGGGAAAAACTGTTTTTT CASSYLDRREKLFF
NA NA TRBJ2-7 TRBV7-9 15 TGTGCCAGCAGTACGGGGCGGGGGGACAGCTACGAGCAGTACTTC CASSTGRGDSYEQYF
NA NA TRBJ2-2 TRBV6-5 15 TGTGCCAGCAGTTACGTCGCCCTCCGGACCGGGGAGCTGTTTTTT CASSYVALRTGELFF
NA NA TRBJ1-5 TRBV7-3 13 TGTGCCAGCAGCTTGGAGATTAATCAGCCCCAGCATTTT CASSLEINQPQHF
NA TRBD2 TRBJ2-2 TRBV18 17 TGTGCCAGCTCACCTTGGACTAGCGGGGGATGGACCGGGGAGCTGTTTTTT CASSPWTSGGWTGELFF
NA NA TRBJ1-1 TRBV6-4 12 TGTGCCAGCACCCCCCGGGACACTGAAGCTTTCTTT CASTPRDTEAFF
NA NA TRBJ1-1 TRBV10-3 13 TGTGCCACTTTCCAGGGAGCTAACACTGAAGCTTTCTTT CATFQGANTEAFF
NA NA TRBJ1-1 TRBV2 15 TGTGCCAGCAGTTCAGAGGGGGGGCTGGGCACTGAAGCTTTCTTT CASSSEGGLGTEAFF
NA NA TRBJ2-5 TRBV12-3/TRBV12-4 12 TGTGCCAGCAGTGCCAACCAAGAGACCCAGTACTTC CASSANQETQYF
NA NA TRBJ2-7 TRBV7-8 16 TGTGCCAGCAGCTTAGATTCCGGGGCCCTCCACTACGAGCAGTACTTC CASSLDSGALHYEQYF
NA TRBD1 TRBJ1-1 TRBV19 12 TGTGCCAGTAACCCAGGGGGCACTGAAGCTTTCTTT CASNPGGTEAFF
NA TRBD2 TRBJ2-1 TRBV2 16 TGTGCCAGCCGGAACCAAGCGGGGGGCGGCTACAATGAGCAGTTCTTC CASRNQAGGGYNEQFF
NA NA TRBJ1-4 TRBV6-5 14 TGTGCCAGCAGCCCGCCGGGCAGTAATGAAAAACTGTTTTTT CASSPPGSNEKLFF
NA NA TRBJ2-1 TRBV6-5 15 TGTGCCAGCACCCTTTCGTGGGGGGCGGCCAATGAGCAGTTCTTC CASTLSWGAANEQFF
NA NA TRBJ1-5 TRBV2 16 TGTGCCAGCAGTGACCAAGCAGGATATAGCAATCAGCCCCAGCATTTT CASSDQAGYSNQPQHF
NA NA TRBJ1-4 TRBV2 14 TGTGCCAGCAGTGAAGGTGGGAGACATGAAAAACTGTTTTTT CASSEGGRHEKLFF
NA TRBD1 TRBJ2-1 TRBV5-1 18 TGCGCCAGCAGCTTGATCCCCCTACAGGGGTTGAACTACAATGAGCAGTTCTTC CASSLIPLQGLNYNEQFF
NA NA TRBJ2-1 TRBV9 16 TGTGCCAGCAGCGTAGGACTGGGGAGCCCGCGGGATGAGCAGTTCTTC CASSVGLGSPRDEQFF
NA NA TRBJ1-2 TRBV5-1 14 TGCGCCAGCAGCTCCACAGGGATGGGGGATGGCTACACCTTC CASSSTGMGDGYTF
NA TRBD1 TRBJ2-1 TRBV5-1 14 TGCGCCAGCAGCGGGGGACAGGGTGGGAATGAGCAGTTCTTC CASSGGQGGNEQFF
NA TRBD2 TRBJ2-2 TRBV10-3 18 TGTGCCATCAGTGAGTCAGTGGGGGGGAGCCTAGGCACCGGGGAGCTGTTTTTT CAISESVGGSLGTGELFF
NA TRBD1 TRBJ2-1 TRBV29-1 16 TGCAGCGGGACAAACTCCGGGACAGGGGTTTTCAATGAGCAGTTCTTC CSGTNSGTGVFNEQFF
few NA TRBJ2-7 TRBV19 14 TGTGCCAGTAAAGAGAAAAGGGGAACCTACGAGCAGTACTTC CASKEKRGTYEQYF
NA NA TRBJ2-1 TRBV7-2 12 TGTGCCAGCAGCTTCGCAGGGGCCGAGCAGTTCTTC CASSFAGAEQFF